This TCR beta chain was recovered during a study of breast tumors, draining lymph nodes, adjacent tissues (dated by TCRdb to the mid-2010s). Context from the whole study: TCR beta repertoires were compared across tumor, adjacent nontumor tissue and axillary lymph nodes obtained from breast cancer patients. In human breast cancer, the study set out to evaluate how tumor, surrounding tissue and draining lymph node repertoires relate to one another and whether T cells may move between these sites.

This clonotype was detected ten times or more. Its antigen remains undetermined. Base qualities are missing; no much larger clone stands one base away. Lymph node samples were obtained from the axillary draining lymph nodes of breast cancer patients. The CDR3 covers 15 residues, taking in both the cysteine and the phenylalanine. Only the CDR3 region is kept as DNA, spanning 45 bases read in frame from base 1. Trimming removed 5 bases from V and 0 bases from J; the gene matches leave 8 bases unexplained. CDR1 and CDR2, per the germline V gene (reference sequence), are DFQATT and SNEGSKA. The investigation overall reported the following: The study presented the conclusion that tumor T cells originate in lymph nodes as consistent with a hypothesis, not as something directly demonstrated. The similarity between tumor and nontumor tissue repertoires was significantly greater in luminal-like breast cancer than in basal-like breast cancer. Tumor T-cell repertoires showed less diversity than lymph node repertoires and more diversity than nontumor tissue repertoires, and tumor T-cell repertoires showed preferential V and J gene usage. The data were considered consistent with most tumor T cells being derived from the lymph node and subsequently expanding within tumor tissue.

Data came from an Illumina HiSeq 2000. TCR beta chain libraries were generated by multiplex PCR amplification. The amplified TCR beta chain products were analyzed by high-throughput sequencing. The public reads were reanalyzed by TCRdb: fastp trimming at Q25, MiXCR alignment, in-frame beta chains only. Every distinct CDR3 protein forms one entry, paired with its most common genes and DNA. The sample table records under 150,000 distinct CDR3 sequences; around 24% of these occur just once. The ten top clones hold around 2.7% of the sample. Here the chain combines TRBV20-1 and TRBJ2-3, with 7 bases in between that match TRBD2. This receptor was identified in a female donor with breast cancer. Some clones in this sample may be carry-over from other donors' samples. Sequenced material: axillary lymph node tissue. The CDR3 is CSADSGTTSTDTQYF. The sequenced DNA is TGCAGTGCTGATTCCGGGACTACAAGCACAGATACGCAGTATTTT.